The 25 T cell receptor beta chains in this list originate from one sample, sequenced in a study of blood T cell repertoires in COVID-19. Produced via immunoSEQ multiplex PCR; TCRdb's table is partial and in-frame only. The table includes fewer than 400,000 clones, about 86% detected once. Material: PBMCs or T cells enriched from blood (not recorded which). All receptors derive from a woman aged 45-59 years who had recovered from COVID-19.

The chain employs TRBV27 and TRBJ1-3, with a possible D match to TRBD1 (5 bases). Germline assignment: CDR1 MNHEY and CDR2 SMNVEV (reference sequence). Trimming took 2 bases from V and 1 from J, leaving 6 bases between them. This CDR3 has 14 amino acids. The CDR3, as DNA: TGTGCCAGCAGTTTACGACAGTCTGGAAACACCATATATTTT. This gives the protein CASSLRQSGNTIYF.

The rearrangement joins TRBV5-1 to TRBJ1-1; TRBD1 aligns across 9 bases. Germline values: CDR1 SGHRS, CDR2 YFSETQ. With 0 bases clipped from V and 0 bases from J, the junction kept 3 bases outside the gene matches. CDR3 length: 16 amino acids. The CDR3 region is CASSLGDRVLNTEAFF. The CDR3 bases are TGCGCCAGCAGCTTGGGGGACAGGGTTTTGAACACTGAAGCTTTCTTT.

The chain couples TRBV6-5 to TRBJ1-1, with D maybe TRBD1 (5 bases). With 6 bases removed from V and 6 bases from J, the gap between germline ends came to 14 bases. This CDR3 comprises 13 residues. CDR1 is MNHEY, CDR2 SVGAGI, per germline. CDR3 DNA sequence: TGTGCCAGCAGCTACAGGAGGGGCGCTGAAGCTTTCTTT. Protein sequence: CASSYRRGAEAFF.

The table lists this clone with a count of one. The chain uses TRBV19 and TRBJ1-1; D possibly corresponds to TRBD1 (6 bases). The germline V gene has CDR1 LNHDA and CDR2 SQIVND (reference sequence). There are 14 residues in the CDR3. V was shortened by 9 bases and J by 5 bases, with 19 bases between the two germline ends. The CDR3 coding sequence is TGTGCCAGCACAAGAACGGGGGGCAGGACTGAAGCTTTCTTT. Its protein product is CASTRTGGRTEAFF.

This clone was detected a few times. V gene TRBV5-1 combines with J gene TRBJ2-7, with TRBD1 matching 7 bases. This CDR3 is 16 amino acids long. Germline V lookup: CDR1 SGHRS, CDR2 YFSETQ. Trimming removed 0 bases from V and 4 bases from J; junction bases left unmatched: 10. CDR3 sequence: CASSLGGTAITYEQYF. The CDR3 nucleotides read TGCGCCAGCAGCTTGGGAGGGACAGCGATAACTTACGAGCAGTACTTC.

The V call is TRBV24-1, the J call TRBJ2-3; D may be TRBD1 (5 bases). V lost 1 base, J lost 4 bases, and 14 bases lay in between. The CDR3 covers 16 residues. Germline values: CDR1 KGHDR, CDR2 SFDVKD. The CDR3 DNA sequence: TGTGCCACCAGTGATTTCGGGCAGGGTGGGGCAGATACGCAGTATTTT. Translated, it gives CATSDFGQGGADTQYF.

The rearrangement uses TRBV2 and TRBJ1-6; weak D call: TRBD1 (6 bases). Trimming cost V 6 bases and J 10 bases, with 13 bases left between them. CDR1 and CDR2 (germline): SNHLY, FYNNEI. The CDR3 covers 13 residues. CDR3 DNA sequence: TGTGCCAGCAGAGGGTCTGGACAGTCACCCCTCCACTTT. It yields the protein CASRGSGQSPLHF.

This chain connects TRBV4-3 to TRBJ1-5, with a possible D match to TRBD1 (5 bases). Germline CDR1 is LGHNA and CDR2 is YSLEER. V shed 0 bases and J shed 3 bases, with 15 bases lying between them. The CDR3 consists of 17 residues. The CDR3 DNA reads as TGCGCCAGCAGCCAAGACGGAGCCGGGGGGTTCAATCAGCCCCAGCATTTT. Translation gives CASSQDGAGGFNQPQHF.

V usage is TRBV18 and J usage is TRBJ1-5; D call uncertain. CDR1 and CDR2 (germline): KGHSH, LQKENI. The CDR3 totals 13 residues. Trimming removed 2 bases from V and 4 bases from J, with 6 bases in between. This CDR3 reads CASSPAENQPQHF. CDR3 DNA: TGTGCCAGCTCACCAGCGGAAAATCAGCCCCAGCATTTT.

DNA for the CDR3: TGTGCCAGCAGCAAGATACAGGGCCTTACTAACTATGGCTACACCTTC. It specifies CASSKIQGLTNYGYTF. The rearrangement links TRBV5-4 to TRBJ1-2, with TRBD1 as a possible D gene (6 bases). Trimming stripped 4 bases from V and 0 bases from J, with 16 bases between. This CDR3 contains 16 residues. In germline, CDR1 is SGHNT, CDR2 YYREEE (reference sequence).

This chain uses TRBV6-5 with TRBJ2-3; 9 positions match TRBD2. V shed 6 bases, J shed 4 bases, and the junction held 8 bases outside the gene matches. This CDR3 has 15 amino acids. CDR1 and CDR2 from the germline V gene are MNHEY and SVGAGI. CDR3 protein: CASRKLAGTPDTQYF. Here the CDR3 DNA reads TGTGCCAGCAGGAAACTAGCGGGCACACCAGATACGCAGTATTTT.

J is TRBJ2-3 and V is TRBV11-3; the D gene is possibly TRBD2 (7 bases). CDR1 is SGHNT, CDR2 YENEEA, per germline. Trimming left V 5 bases short and J 8 bases short, with 14 bases between. CDR3 length: 13 residues. The CDR3 region is CASSPTGGPTQYF. CDR3 DNA: TGTGCCAGCAGCCCAACCGGGGGGCCTACGCAGTATTTT.

J is TRBJ2-5 and V is TRBV7-3, with 9 bases that match TRBD2. The CDR3 loop spans 16 amino acids. With V trimmed by 5 bases and J by 4 bases, 11 bases remained unmatched. Germline CDR1 is SGHTA and CDR2 is FQGTGA. The CDR3 bases are TGTGCCAGCAGCCTAGCCCCAGCGGGGGGCGGAGAGACCCAGTACTTC. Its protein product is CASSLAPAGGGETQYF.

The V call is TRBV27, the J call TRBJ2-7; 7 bases are shared with TRBD2. Losses at the gene ends were 9 bases for V and 2 bases for J; bases not matched to a gene: 7. CDR1 MNHEY and CDR2 SMNVEV come from the germline V gene (reference sequence). The CDR3 runs to 13 residues. CDR3 sequence (DNA): TGTGCCAGTTGTGCGGGAGATCCCTACGAGCAGTACTTC. Its protein is CASCAGDPYEQYF.

The chain recombines TRBV18 with TRBJ2-1, with 8 positions matching TRBD1. V lost 3 bases to trimming and J lost 0 bases; unmatched junction nucleotides: 4. Germline V gene data show CDR1 as KGHSH and CDR2 as LQKENI. This CDR3 spans 16 amino acids. The CDR3 sequence: CASSPRTGGSYNEQFF. CDR3 DNA sequence: TGTGCCAGCTCACCTAGAACAGGGGGCTCCTACAATGAGCAGTTCTTC.

This chain joins TRBV3-1 (or the pseudogene TRBV3-2) and TRBJ2-7; the D gene is possibly TRBD1 (5 bases). V was trimmed by 0 bases and J by 3 bases, leaving 21 bases between them. The CDR3 contains 18 residues. CDR1 and CDR2 (germline): LGHDT, YNNKEL (reference sequence). CDR3 sequence reads: CASSQDQSRAGFYYEQYF. CDR3 nucleotides: TGTGCCAGCAGCCAAGATCAGAGCCGGGCAGGGTTTTACTACGAGCAGTACTTC.

This clone was seen only once. The genes are TRBV21-1 and TRBJ1-2. TRBV21-1 is a known pseudogene. The CDR3 totals 14 residues. In DNA form, the CDR3 reads TGTGCCAGCAGCAAAAGCATCCGGTCGAGGGGCTACACCTTC. This codes for CASSKSIRSRGYTF.

A note on this clone: The limits of the CDR3 on the DNA are not certain, so only TCRdb's listed CDR3 is given. The chain employs TRBV6-5 and TRBJ2-1; TRBD2 is the table's D call and was not checked against the DNA. CDR1 is MNHEY, CDR2 SVGAGI, per germline. From its first to its last residue, the CDR3 has 13 amino acids. CDR3 protein: CASSSSGYNEQFF.

This chain links TRBV10-2 with TRBJ1-2; D remains ambiguous. Germline CDR1 WSHSY, CDR2 SAAADI. Trimming removed 0 bases from V and 6 bases from J, with 5 bases in between. The CDR3 extends over 12 amino acids. CDR3 coding DNA: TGCGCCAGCAGTGAGTCCGTCCATGGCTACACCTTC. Amino acid sequence: CASSESVHGYTF.

This clone was found a few times. The V call is TRBV5-5, the J call TRBJ1-4; D possibly corresponds to TRBD1 (6 bases). The CDR3 contains 15 residues. The germline V gene encodes CDR1 SGHKS and CDR2 YYEKEE (reference sequence). With 1 base removed from V and 8 bases from J, the gap between germline ends came to 15 bases. CDR3 DNA: TGTGCCAGCAGCTTGAGGTGGACAGCAATGGAAAAACTGTTTTTT. Translated: CASSLRWTAMEKLFF.

This clone was recorded only once. The gene calls are TRBV4-1 and TRBJ1-6, with D unclear. Trimming took off 4 bases at V and 10 bases at J, with 11 bases between the two ends. Germline CDR1 reads MGHRA; CDR2 reads YSYEKL. This CDR3 region has 13 residues. The chain's CDR3 is CASSPSNESPLHF. The CDR3 nucleotides are TGCGCCAGCAGCCCCTCGAACGAGTCACCCCTCCACTTT.

V is TRBV29-1 and J is TRBJ1-2, with D possibly TRBD1 on 5 matching bases. The CDR3 has 16 residues. Between the trimmed V and J ends, which lost 2 bases and 6 bases, there was a span of 22 bases. The germline V gene has CDR1 SQVTM and CDR2 ANQGSEA. The CDR3 loop reads CSVEWPTEGIVDGYTF. The CDR3 nucleotides read TGCAGCGTTGAATGGCCGACAGAAGGAATAGTGGATGGCTACACCTTC. The whole variable domain, remainder taken from reference TRBV29-1 and TRBJ1-2, is SAVISQKPSRDICQRGTSLTIQCQVDSQVTMMFWYRQQPGQSLTLIATANQGSEATYESGFVIDKFPISRPNLTFSTLTVSNMSPEDSSIYLCSVEWPTEGIVDGYTFGSGTRLTVV.

The chain employs TRBV28 and TRBJ2-3; D is possibly TRBD2 (5 bases). V lost 4 bases and J lost 2, with 16 bases in between. This CDR3 has 16 amino acids. The germline V gene has CDR1 MDHEN and CDR2 SYDVKM. CDR3 region: CASSWVPGSNTDTQYF. CDR3 nucleotides: TGTGCCAGCAGTTGGGTGCCGGGGTCGAACACAGATACGCAGTATTTT.

This clone has only a few counts. Lacking the conserved final phenylalanine or tryptophan, this CDR3 likely reflects a read error. The DNA is left out, because the CDR3 cannot be placed on it with certainty; the CDR3 is given as TCRdb lists it. The chain is built from TRBV28 and TRBJ1-6. The CDR3 region is 11 residues in length, termini included. In germline, CDR1 is MDHEN, CDR2 SYDVKM. The CDR3 loop reads CASSQTYPRSL.

The chain links TRBV4-3 to TRBJ2-3; 7 bases are shared with TRBD1. Germline V lookup: CDR1 LGHNA, CDR2 YSLEER. V lost 4 bases and J lost 3; bases outside the gene matches: 10. This CDR3 contains 16 residues. The CDR3 is CASSPVVDRETDTQYF. The DNA for the CDR3 is TGCGCCAGCAGCCCCGTGGTTGACAGGGAAACAGATACGCAGTATTTT.